The rows below give T cell receptor beta chains drawn from one sample of a study of cytomegalovirus exposure and HLA in healthy donors. Assay: immunoSEQ multiplex PCR; the TCRdb copy retains only in-frame clones and omits some. The repertoire includes 180,000 or so clones, about three quarters of them detected once, and roughly 13% sits in the top ten. Sequencing input: PBMCs. The origin of the receptors is a man between 50 and 59 years old in good health and CMV-seropositive. Each CDR3 is given with its conserved first and last residue. Size is omitted from some rows. Given values are once, few, many or a class for expanded clones.

V gene,J gene,CDR3 length,clone size,CDR3 protein
TRBV29-1,TRBJ2-1,15,-,CSANTGIRIVNEQFF
TRBV5-1,TRBJ1-1,15,-,CASSRGTEQISEAFF
TRBV5-1,TRBJ2-1,16,-,CASSLALDTGRQEQFF
TRBV28,TRBJ2-4,15,-,CASGGRRLAKNIQYF
TRBV7-2,TRBJ2-1,18,few,CASSFRPGLAGGPNEQFF
TRBV7-9,TRBJ1-5,16,-,CASSLAGQGPSQPQHF
TRBV7-2,TRBJ2-3,16,-,CASSLLVEGVGDTQYF
TRBV7-2,TRBJ1-5,18,-,CASSLSVPGDSPNQPQHF
TRBV5-1,TRBJ1-1,14,once,CASSFRGPETEAFF
TRBV5-1,TRBJ1-1,16,-,CASSTIGDPTLGEAFF
TRBV7-6,TRBJ2-1,16,-,CASSGSGGPIGNEQFF
TRBV11-2,TRBJ1-1,15,once,CASSLDRGLNTEAFF
TRBV5-6,TRBJ2-3,18,-,CASSWIVAGGASRDTQYF
TRBV7-9,TRBJ1-2,14,-,CSSSVRQGFYGYTF
TRBV5-8,TRBJ1-6,17,-,CASSLGRWSSYNSPLHF
TRBV13,TRBJ1-2,14,-,CASSLKFGSEGYTF
TRBV6-5,TRBJ1-1,14,-,CASSPTDLNTEAFF
TRBV6-5,TRBJ2-5,13,-,CASSYSSAGARYF
TRBV6-6,TRBJ1-2,16,few,CASSSYRGQGAGGYTF
TRBV4-3,TRBJ2-7,15,-,CASSQMRQGSYEQYF
TRBV27,TRBJ1-2,15,-,CASSQQGQGAYGYTF
TRBV18,TRBJ1-1,13,-,CASSSVRNTEAFF
TRBV7-9,TRBJ1-6,11,once,CASSRSGPLHF
TRBV19,TRBJ2-1,17,-,CASNTRPSIAGGNEQFF
TRBV10-3,TRBJ1-4,16,-,CAISESGGQANEKLFF
TRBV28,TRBJ1-6,14,-,CASSTRTGISPLHF
TRBV6-4,TRBJ1-5,13,once,CASSEHSNQPQHF
TRBV9,TRBJ2-5,16,once,CASSPGPHTTQETQYF
TRBV28,TRBJ1-6,11,few,CASSTFTSLHF
TRBV19,TRBJ2-5,16,-,CASSISLRGPLQTQYF
TRBV9,TRBJ1-2,10,-,CASSGSGYTF
TRBV2,TRBJ1-5,14,-,CASSADRGRQPQHF
TRBV5-1,TRBJ1-4,13,-,CASSGTKGGELFF
TRBV28,TRBJ1-3,15,-,CASSPAGVDGNTIYF
TRBV9,TRBJ1-2,14,-,CASSAQGQGGGYTF
TRBV7-9,TRBJ2-5,13,-,CASTGGISETQYF
TRBV19,TRBJ1-5,13,-,CARMTPSNQPQHF
TRBV7-2,TRBJ1-3,16,-,CASSLRGGDSGNTIYF
TRBV5-1,TRBJ2-3,15,-,CASSPETGDTDTQYF
TRBV9,TRBJ1-4,15,-,CASSPLGGGNEKLFF
TRBV30,TRBJ1-4,14,-,CAWRPRGSEEKLFF
TRBV9,TRBJ2-2,14,once,CASSVNRGTGELFF
TRBV6-6,TRBJ2-5,16,-,CASKVTGGVLGETQYF
TRBV6-5,TRBJ1-6,14,-,CASRGQGWNSPLHF
TRBV2,TRBJ1-2,15,few,CASSREGGAAYGYTF
TRBV27,TRBJ2-3,14,once,CASRGGTGHGTQYF
TRBV6-5,TRBJ1-3,16,-,CASSYSQVPSGNTIYF
TRBV18,TRBJ1-1,13,-,CASFAGENTEAFF
TRBV18,TRBJ2-5,13,-,CASSNQGGETQYF
TRBV4-2,TRBJ2-5,12,few,CASSPSSETQYF
TRBV28,TRBJ1-2,15,-,CASSFRQGASNGYTF
TRBV29-1,TRBJ1-1,16,few,CSVDQGQPLRGTEAFF
TRBV10-3,TRBJ1-5,13,-,CAIATGGSQPQHF
TRBV6-1,TRBJ2-4,12,-,CASSEKQSQLYF
TRBV6-5,TRBJ2-1,15,-,CASSTDRGSYNEQFF
TRBV5-3,TRBJ2-5,19,-,CARNLYREGERRCSETQYF
TRBV5-4,TRBJ1-2,14,-,CASSNRTASYGYTF
TRBV5-1,TRBJ2-5,16,-,CASSSGTSGVQETQYF
TRBV28,TRBJ2-5,16,-,CASSSGKLADQETQYF
TRBV5-5,TRBJ1-6,15,-,CASSLADGGYSPLHF